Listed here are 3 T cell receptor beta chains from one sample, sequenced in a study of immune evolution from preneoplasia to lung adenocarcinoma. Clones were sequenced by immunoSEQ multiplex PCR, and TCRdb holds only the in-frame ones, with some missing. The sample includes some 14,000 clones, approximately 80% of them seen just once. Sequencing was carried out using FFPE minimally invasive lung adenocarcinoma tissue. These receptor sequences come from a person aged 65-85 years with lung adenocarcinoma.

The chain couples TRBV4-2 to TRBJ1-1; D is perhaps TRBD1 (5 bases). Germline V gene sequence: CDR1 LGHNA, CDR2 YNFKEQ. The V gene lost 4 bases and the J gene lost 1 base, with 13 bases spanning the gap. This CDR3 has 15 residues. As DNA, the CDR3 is TGTGCCAGCAGCCTATCAGCCGGGACGAACACTGAAGCTTTCTTT. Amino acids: CASSLSAGTNTEAFF.

CDR3 amino acids: CASRMITENTGELFF. The CDR3 DNA is TGCGCCAGCCGGATGATTACGGAGAACACCGGGGAGCTGTTTTTT. V gene TRBV5-1 combines with J gene TRBJ2-2; D unclear. Germline V gene sequence: CDR1 SGHRS, CDR2 YFSETQ. The CDR3 is 15 residues long. V lost 7 bases and J 1 base, leaving 14 bases between the germline ends.

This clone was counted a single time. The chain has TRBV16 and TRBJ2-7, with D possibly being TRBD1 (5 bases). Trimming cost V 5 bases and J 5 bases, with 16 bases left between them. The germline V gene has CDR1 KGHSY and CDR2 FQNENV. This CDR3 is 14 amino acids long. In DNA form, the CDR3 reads TGTGCCAGCAGCTATGGGGCAGTAATTCACGAGCAGTACTTC. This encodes CASSYGAVIHEQYF.